This TCR beta chain was captured in a study of a mutant IDH1 vaccine in newly diagnosed glioma. The overall study: Investigators started vaccination 4-6 weeks after radiotherapy alone, or with temozolomide cycles.

About this clone: The antigen is unknown.

The time point denotes: week 47, end of study. The vaccine gave 300 ug of a 20-mer mutant IDH1 peptide subcutaneously per dose. The donors' diagnosis was new WHO grade 3 or 4 astrocytoma that was IDH1-mutant and ATRX-lost. Sequenced by immunoSEQ multiplex PCR; TCRdb stores in-frame clones only, minus some. Here the sample spans tens of thousands of clones, roughly four fifths being singletons. V lost 3 bases and J 9 bases, leaving 18 bases between the germline ends. CDR1 is SGHRS and CDR2 is YFSETQ in the germline V gene. The CDR3 covers 14 residues. The chain couples TRBV5-1 to TRBJ2-5; D may be TRBD1 (6 bases). This sample comprised PBMCs, obtained from a glioma patient whose treatment included an IDH1 peptide vaccine. The source of this sequence is a woman between 50 and 59 years old with glioma. As DNA, the CDR3 is TGCGCCAGCAGCTCGACAGGACCGGAAACGGCCCAGTACTTC. Translation gives CASSSTGPETAQYF.